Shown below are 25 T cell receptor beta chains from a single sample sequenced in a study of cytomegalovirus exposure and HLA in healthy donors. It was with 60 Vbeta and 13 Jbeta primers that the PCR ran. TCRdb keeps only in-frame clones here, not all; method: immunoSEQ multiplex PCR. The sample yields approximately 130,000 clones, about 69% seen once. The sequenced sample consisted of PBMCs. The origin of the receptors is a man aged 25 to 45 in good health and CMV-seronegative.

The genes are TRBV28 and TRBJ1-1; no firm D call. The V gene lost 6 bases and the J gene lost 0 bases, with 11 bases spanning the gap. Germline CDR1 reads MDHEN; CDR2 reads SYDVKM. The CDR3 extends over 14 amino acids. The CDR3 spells CASSSVAMNTEAFF. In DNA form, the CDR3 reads TGTGCCAGCAGCTCCGTAGCGATGAACACTGAAGCTTTCTTT.

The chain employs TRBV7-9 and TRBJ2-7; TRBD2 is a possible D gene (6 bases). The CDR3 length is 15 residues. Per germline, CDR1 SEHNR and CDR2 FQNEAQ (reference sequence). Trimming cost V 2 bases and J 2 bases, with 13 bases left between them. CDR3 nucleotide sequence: TGTGCCAGCAGCTTACTTAGTGGGGGGACCTACGAGCAGTACTTC. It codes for CASSLLSGGTYEQYF. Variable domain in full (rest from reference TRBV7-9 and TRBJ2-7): DTGVSQNPRHKITKRGQNVTFRCDPISEHNRLYWYRQTLGQGPEFLTYFQNEAQLEKSRLLSDRFSAERPKGSFSTLEIQRTEQGDSAMYLCASSLLSGGTYEQYFGPGTRLTVT.

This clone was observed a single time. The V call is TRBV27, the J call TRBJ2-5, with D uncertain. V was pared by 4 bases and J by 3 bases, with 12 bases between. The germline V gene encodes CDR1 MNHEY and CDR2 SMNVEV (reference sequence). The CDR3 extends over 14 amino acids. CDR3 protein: CASSYSTLKETQYF. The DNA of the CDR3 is TGTGCCAGCAGTTATAGCACTCTTAAAGAGACCCAGTACTTC.

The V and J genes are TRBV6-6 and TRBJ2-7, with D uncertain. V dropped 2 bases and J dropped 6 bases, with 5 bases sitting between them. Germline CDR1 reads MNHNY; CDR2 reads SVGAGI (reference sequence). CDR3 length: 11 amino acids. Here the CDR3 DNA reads TGTGCCAGCAGTTACCTAAGCGAGCAGTACTTC. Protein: CASSYLSEQYF.

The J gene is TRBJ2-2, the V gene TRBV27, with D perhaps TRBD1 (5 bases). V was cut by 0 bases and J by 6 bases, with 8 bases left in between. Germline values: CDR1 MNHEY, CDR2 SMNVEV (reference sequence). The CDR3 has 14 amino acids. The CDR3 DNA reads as TGTGCCAGCAGTTTATCAGGGGTTCCCGGGGAGCTGTTTTTT. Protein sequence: CASSLSGVPGELFF.

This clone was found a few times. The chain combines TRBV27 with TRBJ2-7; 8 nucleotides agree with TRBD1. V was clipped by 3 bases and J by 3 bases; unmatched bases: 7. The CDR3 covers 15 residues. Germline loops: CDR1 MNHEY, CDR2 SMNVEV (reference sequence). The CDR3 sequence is CASSFASTGDYEQYF. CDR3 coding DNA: TGTGCCAGCAGTTTTGCTTCGACAGGGGACTACGAGCAGTACTTC.

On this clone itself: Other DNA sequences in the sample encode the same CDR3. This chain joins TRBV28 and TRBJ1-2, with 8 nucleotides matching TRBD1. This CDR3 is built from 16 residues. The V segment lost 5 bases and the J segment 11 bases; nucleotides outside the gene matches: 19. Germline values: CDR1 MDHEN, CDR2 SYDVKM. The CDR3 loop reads CASSTGQGGFWAGYTF. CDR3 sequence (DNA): TGTGCCAGCAGTACCGGACAGGGAGGTTTTTGGGCAGGTTACACCTTC.

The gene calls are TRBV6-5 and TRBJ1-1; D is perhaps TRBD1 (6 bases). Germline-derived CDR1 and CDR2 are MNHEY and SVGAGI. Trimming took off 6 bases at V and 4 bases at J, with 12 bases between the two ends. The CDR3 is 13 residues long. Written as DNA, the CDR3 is TGTGCCAGCAGGGGGGGGCCTAGCACTGAAGCTTTCTTT. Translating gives CASRGGPSTEAFF.

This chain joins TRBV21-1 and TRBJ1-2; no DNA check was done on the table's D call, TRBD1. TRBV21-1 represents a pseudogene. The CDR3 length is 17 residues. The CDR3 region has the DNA TGTGCCAGCAGCAAAGACGGGGCGGGGGACAGGAACTATGGCTACACCTTC. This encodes CASSKDGAGDRNYGYTF.

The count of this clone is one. CDR3 loop: CASQVSTGTWNEQYF. The CDR3 DNA follows: TGTGCCAGCCAGGTCTCGACAGGGACTTGGAACGAGCAGTACTTC. The J gene is TRBJ2-7, the V gene TRBV6-1, with D maybe TRBD1 (7 bases). Germline CDR1 is MNHNS and CDR2 is SASEGT. The CDR3 is made up of 15 amino acids. With 8 bases removed from V and 5 bases from J, the gap between germline ends came to 22 bases.

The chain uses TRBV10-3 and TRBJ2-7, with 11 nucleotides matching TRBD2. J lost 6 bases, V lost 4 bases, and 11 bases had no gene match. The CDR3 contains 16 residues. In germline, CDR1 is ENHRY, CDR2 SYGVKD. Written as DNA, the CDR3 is TGTGCCATCAGTGGACTAGCGGGGACCAGGGGCCTCGAGCAGTACTTC. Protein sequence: CAISGLAGTRGLEQYF.

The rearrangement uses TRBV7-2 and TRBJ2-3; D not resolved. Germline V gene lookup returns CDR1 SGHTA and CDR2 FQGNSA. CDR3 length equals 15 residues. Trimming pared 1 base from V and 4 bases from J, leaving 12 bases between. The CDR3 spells CASSLGTGLADTQYF. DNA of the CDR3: TGTGCCAGCAGCTTAGGTACGGGTTTGGCAGATACGCAGTATTTT.

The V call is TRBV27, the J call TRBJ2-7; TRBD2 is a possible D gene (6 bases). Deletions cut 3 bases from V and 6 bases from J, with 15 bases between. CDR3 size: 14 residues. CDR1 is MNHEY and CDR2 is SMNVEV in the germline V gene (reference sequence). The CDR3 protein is CASSFTGVWGEQYF. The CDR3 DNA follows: TGTGCCAGCAGTTTTACGGGGGTGTGGGGCGAGCAGTACTTC.

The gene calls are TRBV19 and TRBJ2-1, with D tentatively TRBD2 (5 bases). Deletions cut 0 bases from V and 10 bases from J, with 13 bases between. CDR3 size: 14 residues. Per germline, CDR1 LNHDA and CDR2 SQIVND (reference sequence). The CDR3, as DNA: TGTGCCAGTAGTATAGATCGCCCGGGGAAAGAGCAGTTCTTC. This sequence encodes CASSIDRPGKEQFF.

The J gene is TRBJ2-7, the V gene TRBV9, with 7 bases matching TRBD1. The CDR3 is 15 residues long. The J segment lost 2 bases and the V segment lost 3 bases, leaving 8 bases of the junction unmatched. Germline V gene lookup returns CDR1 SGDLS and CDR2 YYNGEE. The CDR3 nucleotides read TGTGCCAGCAGCGCAACAGGGGCCCCGACCTACGAGCAGTACTTC. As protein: CASSATGAPTYEQYF.

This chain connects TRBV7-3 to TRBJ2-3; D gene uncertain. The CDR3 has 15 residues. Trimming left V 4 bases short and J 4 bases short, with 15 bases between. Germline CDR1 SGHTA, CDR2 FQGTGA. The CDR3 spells CASSSLPYPADTQYF. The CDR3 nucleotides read TGTGCCAGCAGCTCACTACCATATCCCGCAGATACGCAGTATTTT.

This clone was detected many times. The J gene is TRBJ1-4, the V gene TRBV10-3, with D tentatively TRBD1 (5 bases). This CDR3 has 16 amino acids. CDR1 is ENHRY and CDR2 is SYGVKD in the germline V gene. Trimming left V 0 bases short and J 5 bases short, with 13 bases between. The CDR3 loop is CAISESQRQPNEKLFF. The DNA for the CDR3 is TGTGCCATCAGTGAGTCGCAGAGACAGCCCAATGAAAAACTGTTTTTT.

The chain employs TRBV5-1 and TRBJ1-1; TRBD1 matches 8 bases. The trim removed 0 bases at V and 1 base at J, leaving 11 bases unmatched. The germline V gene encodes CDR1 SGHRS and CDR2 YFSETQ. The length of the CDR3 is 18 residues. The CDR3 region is CASSLGPETGVPNTEAFF. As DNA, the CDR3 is TGCGCCAGCAGCTTGGGTCCCGAGACAGGGGTCCCGAACACTGAAGCTTTCTTT.

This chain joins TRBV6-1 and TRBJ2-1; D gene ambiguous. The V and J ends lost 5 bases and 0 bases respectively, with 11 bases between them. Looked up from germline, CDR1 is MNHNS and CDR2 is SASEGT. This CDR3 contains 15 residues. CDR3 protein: CASSRVGSSYNEQFF. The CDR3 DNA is TGTGCCAGCAGTCGGGTCGGCAGCTCCTACAATGAGCAGTTCTTC.

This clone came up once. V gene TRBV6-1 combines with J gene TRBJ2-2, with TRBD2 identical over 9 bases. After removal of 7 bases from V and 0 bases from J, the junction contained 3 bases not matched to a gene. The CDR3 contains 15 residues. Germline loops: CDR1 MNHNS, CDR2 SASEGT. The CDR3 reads CASKRLAANTGELFF. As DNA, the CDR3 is TGTGCCAGCAAACGACTAGCGGCGAACACCGGGGAGCTGTTTTTT.

As DNA, the CDR3 is TGTGCCAGCAGTAAGCAGGGCGACGGCAATCAGCCCCAGCATTTT. Amino acid sequence: CASSKQGDGNQPQHF. V and J are TRBV2 and TRBJ1-5, with D possibly TRBD1 on 5 matching bases. The CDR3 has 15 amino acids. Germline lookup yields CDR1 SNHLY and CDR2 FYNNEI. With 5 bases removed from V and 2 bases from J, the gap between germline ends came to 13 bases.

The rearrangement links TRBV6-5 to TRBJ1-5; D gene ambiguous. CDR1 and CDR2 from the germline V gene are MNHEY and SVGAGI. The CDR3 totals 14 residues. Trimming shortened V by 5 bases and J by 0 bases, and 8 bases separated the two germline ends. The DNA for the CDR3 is TGTGCCAGCAGTCAAACATATAGCAATCAGCCCCAGCATTTT. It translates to CASSQTYSNQPQHF.

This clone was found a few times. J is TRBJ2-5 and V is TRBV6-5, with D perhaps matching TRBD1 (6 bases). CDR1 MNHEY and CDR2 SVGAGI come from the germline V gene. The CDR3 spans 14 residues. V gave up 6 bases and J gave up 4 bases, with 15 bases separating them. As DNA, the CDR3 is TGTGCCAGCAGCGCGGACAGACTTCGAGAGACCCAGTACTTC. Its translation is CASSADRLRETQYF.

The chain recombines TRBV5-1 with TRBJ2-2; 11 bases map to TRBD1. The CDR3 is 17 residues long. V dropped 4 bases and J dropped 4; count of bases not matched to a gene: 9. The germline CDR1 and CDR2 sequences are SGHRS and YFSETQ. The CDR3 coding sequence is TGCGCCAGCAGCGTTCAGCCCGGGACAGGGGGCACCGGGGAGCTGTTTTTT. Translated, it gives CASSVQPGTGGTGELFF.

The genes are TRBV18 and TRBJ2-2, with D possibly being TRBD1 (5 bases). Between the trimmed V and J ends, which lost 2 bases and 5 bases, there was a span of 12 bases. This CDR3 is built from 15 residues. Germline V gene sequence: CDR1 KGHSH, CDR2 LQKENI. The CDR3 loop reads CASSPTDSATGELFF. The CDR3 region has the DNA TGTGCCAGCTCACCAACAGACAGTGCGACCGGGGAGCTGTTTTTT.